Listed below are T cell receptor beta chains from one sample, sequenced in a study of shared clonotypes between healthy human individuals. Sequencing was performed with immunoSEQ multiplex PCR; in TCRdb, only in-frame clones are kept and a portion is missing. The table lists millions of clones, about 92% of them singletons. The sample comprised naive CD4+ T cells sorted from blood. The receptors were sampled from a man younger than 35 in good health. Each CDR3 is given with its conserved first and last residue. Each record gives: clone size, J gene, D gene, V gene, CDR3 protein, CDR3 DNA. D genes are given only for firm matches. Not all rows give a size; the values are once, few, many and, for expanded clones, a class.

clone_size: -
j_call: TRBJ2-2
d_call: -
v_call: TRBV2
cdr3_aa: CASSPPGHGDGELFF
cdr3_nt: TGTGCCAGCAGTCCACCGGGACACGGTGACGGGGAGCTGTTTTTT

clone_size: once
j_call: TRBJ1-6
d_call: TRBD1
v_call: TRBV6-4
cdr3_aa: CASSPGQGHSPLHF
cdr3_nt: TGTGCCAGCAGCCCGGGACAGGGTCATTCACCCCTCCACTTT

clone_size: -
j_call: TRBJ2-5
d_call: TRBD2
v_call: TRBV12-5
cdr3_aa: CASGLGVTSGEQETQYF
cdr3_nt: TGTGCTAGTGGTTTGGGCGTAACCAGCGGGGAGCAAGAGACCCAGTACTTC

clone_size: -
j_call: TRBJ2-6
d_call: -
v_call: TRBV7-2
cdr3_aa: CASRFSGANVLTF
cdr3_nt: TGTGCCAGCAGGTTCTCTGGGGCCAACGTCCTGACTTTC

clone_size: -
j_call: TRBJ2-5
d_call: TRBD2
v_call: TRBV7-2
cdr3_aa: CASSANGRGAGQETQYF
cdr3_nt: TGTGCCAGCAGCGCAAACGGGAGGGGCGCCGGACAAGAGACCCAGTACTTC

clone_size: once
j_call: TRBJ1-2
d_call: TRBD1
v_call: TRBV28
cdr3_aa: CASSSSGTGNYGYTF
cdr3_nt: TGTGCCAGCAGTTCCTCCGGGACAGGGAACTATGGCTATACCTTC

clone_size: -
j_call: TRBJ2-7
d_call: -
v_call: TRBV9
cdr3_aa: CASSSSYQGSYEQYF
cdr3_nt: TGTGCCAGCAGCTCCAGCTATCAGGGCTCCTACGAGCAGTACTTC

clone_size: -
j_call: TRBJ2-5
d_call: TRBD1
v_call: TRBV2
cdr3_aa: CASSESTGWYQETQYF
cdr3_nt: TGTGCCAGCAGTGAATCGACAGGGTGGTACCAAGAGACCCAGTACTTC

clone_size: -
j_call: TRBJ1-6
d_call: -
v_call: TRBV6-5
cdr3_aa: CASSYYQGNSPLHF
cdr3_nt: TGTGCCAGCAGTTACTATCAGGGCAATTCACCCCTCCACTTT

clone_size: -
j_call: TRBJ1-1
d_call: -
v_call: TRBV5-1
cdr3_aa: CASKVAGQNTEAFF
cdr3_nt: TGCGCCAGCAAGGTCGCGGGTCAGAACACTGAAGCTTTCTTT

clone_size: -
j_call: TRBJ1-4
d_call: TRBD1
v_call: TRBV5-6
cdr3_aa: CASSLAYGTGALFF
cdr3_nt: TGTGCCAGCAGCTTGGCCTATGGGACAGGGGCACTGTTTTTT

clone_size: -
j_call: TRBJ1-6
d_call: -
v_call: TRBV4-1
cdr3_aa: CASSQDRSSYNSPLHF
cdr3_nt: TGCGCCAGCAGCCAAGACAGGTCTTCCTATAATTCACCCCTCCACTTT

clone_size: -
j_call: TRBJ2-5
d_call: -
v_call: TRBV27
cdr3_aa: CASRSLGMETQYF
cdr3_nt: TGTGCCAGCAGGAGTCTAGGTATGGAGACCCAGTACTTC

clone_size: -
j_call: TRBJ2-3
d_call: -
v_call: TRBV9
cdr3_aa: CASSPLSDTQYF
cdr3_nt: TGTGCCAGCAGCCCACTCTCTGATACGCAGTATTTT

clone_size: -
j_call: TRBJ2-3
d_call: TRBD2
v_call: TRBV4-1
cdr3_aa: CASSQDRDYLSTDTQYF
cdr3_nt: TGCGCCAGCAGCCAAGACCGGGACTACCTAAGCACAGATACGCAGTATTTT

clone_size: -
j_call: TRBJ2-7
d_call: TRBD1
v_call: TRBV6-1
cdr3_aa: CASTRRTGGSYEQYF
cdr3_nt: TGTGCCAGCACGCGTAGGACAGGGGGCTCCTACGAGCAGTACTTC

clone_size: -
j_call: TRBJ2-5
d_call: -
v_call: TRBV5-4
cdr3_aa: CASSPPHGETQYF
cdr3_nt: TGTGCCAGCAGCCCTCCTCATGGAGAGACCCAGTACTTC

clone_size: -
j_call: TRBJ2-6
d_call: TRBD1
v_call: TRBV18
cdr3_aa: CASSPVTGTGKAGANVLTF
cdr3_nt: TGTGCCAGCTCACCGGTGACCGGGACAGGGAAGGCTGGGGCCAACGTCCTGACTTTC

clone_size: -
j_call: TRBJ1-4
d_call: -
v_call: TRBV30
cdr3_aa: CAWSVKGSINEKLFF
cdr3_nt: TGTGCCTGGAGTGTAAAGGGCAGTATTAATGAAAAACTGTTTTTT

clone_size: -
j_call: TRBJ2-3
d_call: TRBD1
v_call: TRBV6-5
cdr3_aa: CASRRQGGTDTQYF
cdr3_nt: TGTGCCAGTCGTCGACAGGGTGGCACAGATACGCAGTATTTT

clone_size: -
j_call: TRBJ1-1
d_call: -
v_call: TRBV5-4
cdr3_aa: CASSTVSTEAFF
cdr3_nt: TGTGCCAGCAGTACAGTTAGCACTGAAGCTTTCTTT

clone_size: few
j_call: TRBJ1-1
d_call: -
v_call: TRBV2
cdr3_aa: CASSDRQPIFEAFF
cdr3_nt: TGTGCCAGCAGTGACCGACAGCCGATTTTTGAAGCTTTCTTT

clone_size: -
j_call: TRBJ1-1
d_call: -
v_call: TRBV5-1
cdr3_aa: CASSFAPDKNTEAFF
cdr3_nt: TGCGCCAGCAGCTTTGCCCCCGACAAGAACACTGAAGCTTTCTTT

clone_size: -
j_call: TRBJ1-4
d_call: -
v_call: TRBV6-5
cdr3_aa: CASSRGRINEKLFF
cdr3_nt: TGTGCCAGCAGTAGGGGACGTATTAATGAAAAACTGTTTTTT

clone_size: -
j_call: TRBJ1-3
d_call: -
v_call: TRBV19
cdr3_aa: CASSTSISGNTIYF
cdr3_nt: TGTGCCAGTAGTACCTCTATCTCTGGAAACACCATATATTTT

clone_size: once
j_call: TRBJ2-5
d_call: TRBD2
v_call: TRBV18
cdr3_aa: CASSPSAGVETQYF
cdr3_nt: TGTGCCAGCTCACCATCCGCGGGAGTTGAGACCCAGTACTTC

clone_size: -
j_call: TRBJ1-4
d_call: -
v_call: TRBV9
cdr3_aa: CASSPWEPNEKLFF
cdr3_nt: TGTGCCAGCAGCCCATGGGAGCCTAATGAAAAACTGTTTTTT

clone_size: -
j_call: TRBJ1-2
d_call: TRBD1
v_call: TRBV6-4
cdr3_aa: CASSDSGTGGVFGYTF
cdr3_nt: TGTGCCAGCAGTGACTCCGGGACAGGGGGTGTTTTTGGCTACACCTTC

clone_size: -
j_call: TRBJ2-2
d_call: -
v_call: TRBV7-3
cdr3_aa: CASSPGSGELFF
cdr3_nt: TGTGCCAGCAGCCCAGGCTCCGGGGAGCTGTTTTTT